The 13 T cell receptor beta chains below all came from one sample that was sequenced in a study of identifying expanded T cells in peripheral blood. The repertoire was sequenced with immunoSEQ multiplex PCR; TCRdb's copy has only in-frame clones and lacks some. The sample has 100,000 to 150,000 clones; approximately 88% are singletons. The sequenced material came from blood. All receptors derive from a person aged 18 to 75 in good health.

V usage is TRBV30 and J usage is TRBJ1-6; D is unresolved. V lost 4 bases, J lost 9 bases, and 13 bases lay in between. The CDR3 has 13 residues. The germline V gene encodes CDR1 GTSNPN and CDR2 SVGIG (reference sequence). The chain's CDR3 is CAWNGITPSPLHF. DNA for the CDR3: TGTGCCTGGAATGGCATCACCCCTTCACCCCTCCACTTT.

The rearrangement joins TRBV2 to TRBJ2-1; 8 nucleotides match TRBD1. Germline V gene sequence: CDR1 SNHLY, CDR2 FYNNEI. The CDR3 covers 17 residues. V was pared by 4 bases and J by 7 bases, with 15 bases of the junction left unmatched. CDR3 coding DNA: TGTGCCAGCAGTGGAGTTCAGGGGGCCTGGGGGGAGAATGAGCAGTTCTTC. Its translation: CASSGVQGAWGENEQFF.

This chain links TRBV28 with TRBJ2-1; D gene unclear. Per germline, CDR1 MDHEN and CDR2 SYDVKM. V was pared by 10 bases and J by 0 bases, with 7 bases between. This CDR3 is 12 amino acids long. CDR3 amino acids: CATATSYNEQFF. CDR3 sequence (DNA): TGTGCCACCGCCACCTCCTACAATGAGCAGTTCTTC.

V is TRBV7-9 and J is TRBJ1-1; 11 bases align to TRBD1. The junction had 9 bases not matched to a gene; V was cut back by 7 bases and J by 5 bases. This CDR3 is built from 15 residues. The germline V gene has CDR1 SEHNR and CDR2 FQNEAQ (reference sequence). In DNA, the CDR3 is TGTGCCAGCAACAAGGGGGACAGGGGGGAAACTGAAGCTTTCTTT. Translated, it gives CASNKGDRGETEAFF.

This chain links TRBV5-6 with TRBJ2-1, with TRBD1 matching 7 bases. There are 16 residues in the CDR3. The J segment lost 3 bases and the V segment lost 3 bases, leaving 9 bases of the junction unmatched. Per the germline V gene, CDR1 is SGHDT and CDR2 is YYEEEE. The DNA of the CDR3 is TGTGCCAGCAGCTGGCAGACAGGGTTCGACTACAATGAGCAGTTCTTC. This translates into CASSWQTGFDYNEQFF.

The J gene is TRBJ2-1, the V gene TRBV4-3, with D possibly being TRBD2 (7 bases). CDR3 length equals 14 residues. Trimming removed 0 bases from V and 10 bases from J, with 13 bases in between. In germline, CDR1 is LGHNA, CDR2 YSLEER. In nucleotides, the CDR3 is TGCGCCAGCAGCCAAGAGAGGGAGGGGGGGGAGCAGTTCTTC. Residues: CASSQEREGGEQFF.

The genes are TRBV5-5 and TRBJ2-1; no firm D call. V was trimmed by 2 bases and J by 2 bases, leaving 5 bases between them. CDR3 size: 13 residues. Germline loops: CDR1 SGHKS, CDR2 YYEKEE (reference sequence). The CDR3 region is CASSFFPYNEQFF. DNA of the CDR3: TGTGCCAGCAGCTTTTTTCCCTACAATGAGCAGTTCTTC.

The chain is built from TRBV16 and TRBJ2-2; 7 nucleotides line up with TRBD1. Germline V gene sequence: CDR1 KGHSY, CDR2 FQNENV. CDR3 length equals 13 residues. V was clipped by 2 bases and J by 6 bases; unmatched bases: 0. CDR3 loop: CASSQTGAGELFF. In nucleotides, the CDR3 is TGTGCCAGCAGCCAAACAGGGGCCGGGGAGCTGTTTTTT.

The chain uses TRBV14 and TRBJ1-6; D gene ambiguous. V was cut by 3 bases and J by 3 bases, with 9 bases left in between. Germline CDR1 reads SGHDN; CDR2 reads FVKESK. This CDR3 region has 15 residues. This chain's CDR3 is CASSQVGSYNSPLHF. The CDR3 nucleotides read TGTGCCAGCAGCCAGGTCGGAAGCTATAATTCACCCCTCCACTTT.

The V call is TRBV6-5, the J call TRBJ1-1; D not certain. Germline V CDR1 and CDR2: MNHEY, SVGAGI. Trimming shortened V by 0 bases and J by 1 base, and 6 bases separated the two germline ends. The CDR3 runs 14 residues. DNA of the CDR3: TGTGCCAGCAGTTACTCCGGCAGGAACACTGAAGCTTTCTTT. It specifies CASSYSGRNTEAFF.

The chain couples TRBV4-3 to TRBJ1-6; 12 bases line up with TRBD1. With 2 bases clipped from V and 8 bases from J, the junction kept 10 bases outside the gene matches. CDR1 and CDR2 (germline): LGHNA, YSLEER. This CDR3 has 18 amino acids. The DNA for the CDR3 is TGCGCCAGCAGCCAATGGTTAGGGACAGGGGGCCAATATTCACCCCTCCACTTT. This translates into CASSQWLGTGGQYSPLHF.

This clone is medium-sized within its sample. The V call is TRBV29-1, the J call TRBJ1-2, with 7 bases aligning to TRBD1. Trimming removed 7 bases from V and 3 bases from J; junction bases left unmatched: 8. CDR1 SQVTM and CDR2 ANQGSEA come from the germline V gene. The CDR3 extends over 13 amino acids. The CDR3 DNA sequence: TGCAGCGCTACAACAGGGGTAGACTATGGCTACACCTTC. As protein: CSATTGVDYGYTF.

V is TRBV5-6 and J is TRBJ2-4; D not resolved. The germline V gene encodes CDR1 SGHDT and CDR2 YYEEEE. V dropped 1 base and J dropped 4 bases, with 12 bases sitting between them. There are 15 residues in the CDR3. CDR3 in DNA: TGTGCCAGCAGCTTGATCTCGTCCGAGAAAAACATTCAGTACTTC. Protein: CASSLISSEKNIQYF.